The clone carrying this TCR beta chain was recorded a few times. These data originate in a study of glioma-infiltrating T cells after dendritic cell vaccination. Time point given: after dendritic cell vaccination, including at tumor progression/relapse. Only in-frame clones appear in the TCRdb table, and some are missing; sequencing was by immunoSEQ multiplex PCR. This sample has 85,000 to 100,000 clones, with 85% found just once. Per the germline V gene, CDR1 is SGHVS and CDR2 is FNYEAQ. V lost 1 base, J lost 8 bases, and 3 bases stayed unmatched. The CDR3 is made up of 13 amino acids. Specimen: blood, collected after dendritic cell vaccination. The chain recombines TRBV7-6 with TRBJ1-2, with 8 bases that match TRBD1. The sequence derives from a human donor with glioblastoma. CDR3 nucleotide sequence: TGTGCCAGCAGCTTAGAGGACAGGGCGGGCTACACCTTC. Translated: CASSLEDRAGYTF. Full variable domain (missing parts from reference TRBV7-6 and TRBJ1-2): GAGVSQSPRYKVTKRGQDVALRCDPISGHVSLYWYRQALGQGPEFLTYFNYEAQQDKSGLPNDRFSAERPEGSISTLTIQRTEQRDSAMYRCASSLEDRAGYTFGSGTRLTVV.